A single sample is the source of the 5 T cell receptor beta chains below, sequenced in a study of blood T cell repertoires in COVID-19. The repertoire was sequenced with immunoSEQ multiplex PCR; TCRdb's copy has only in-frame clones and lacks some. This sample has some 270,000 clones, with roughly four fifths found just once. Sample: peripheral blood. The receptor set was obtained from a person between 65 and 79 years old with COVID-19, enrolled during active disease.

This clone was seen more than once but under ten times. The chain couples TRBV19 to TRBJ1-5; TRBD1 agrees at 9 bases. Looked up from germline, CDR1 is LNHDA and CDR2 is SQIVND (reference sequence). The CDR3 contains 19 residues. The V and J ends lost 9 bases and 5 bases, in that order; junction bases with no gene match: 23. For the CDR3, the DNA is TGTGCCAGCACCCAAACCCCGGGACAGGGCATTAATTGGGATCAGCCCCAGCATTTT. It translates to CASTQTPGQGINWDQPQHF. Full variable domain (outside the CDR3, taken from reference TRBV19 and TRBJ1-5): DGGITQSPKYLFRKEGQNVTLSCEQNLNHDAMYWYRQDPGQGLRLIYYSQIVNDFQKGDIAEGYSVSREKKESFPLTVTSAQKNPTAFYLCASTQTPGQGINWDQPQHFGDGTRLSIL.

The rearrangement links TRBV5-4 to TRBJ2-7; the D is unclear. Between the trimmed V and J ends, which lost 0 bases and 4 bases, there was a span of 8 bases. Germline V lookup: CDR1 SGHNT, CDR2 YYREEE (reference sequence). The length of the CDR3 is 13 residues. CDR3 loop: CASSLEPDYEQYF. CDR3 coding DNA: TGTGCCAGCAGCTTGGAACCAGATTACGAGCAGTACTTC.

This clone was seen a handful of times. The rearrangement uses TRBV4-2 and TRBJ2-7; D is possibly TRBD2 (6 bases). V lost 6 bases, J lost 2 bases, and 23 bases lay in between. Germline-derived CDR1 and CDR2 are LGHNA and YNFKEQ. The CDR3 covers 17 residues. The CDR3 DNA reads TGTGCCAGCAGTCCAACCGACCTTAGCGGAGAGACCTACGAGCAGTACTTC. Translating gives CASSPTDLSGETYEQYF.

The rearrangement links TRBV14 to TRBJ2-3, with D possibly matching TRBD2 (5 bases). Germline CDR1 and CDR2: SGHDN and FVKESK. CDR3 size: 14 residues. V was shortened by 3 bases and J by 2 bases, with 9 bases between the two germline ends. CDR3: CASSQRVFTDTQYF. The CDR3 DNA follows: TGTGCCAGCAGCCAGAGGGTTTTCACAGATACGCAGTATTTT.

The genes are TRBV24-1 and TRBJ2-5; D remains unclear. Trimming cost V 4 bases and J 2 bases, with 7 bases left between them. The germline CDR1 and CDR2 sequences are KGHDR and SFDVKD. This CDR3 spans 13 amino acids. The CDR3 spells CATSESLQETQYF. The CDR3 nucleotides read TGTGCCACCAGTGAAAGCCTGCAAGAGACCCAGTACTTC.